These 21 T cell receptor beta chains were sequenced from one sample in a study of blood T cell repertoires in COVID-19. Libraries were prepared by immunoSEQ multiplex PCR; TCRdb keeps only in-frame clonotypes and omits some of them. The table has about 220,000 clones, around 90% seen once; the top ten hold about 16%. Sequences were obtained from PBMCs or T cells enriched from blood (not recorded which). These receptors all come from a young man who had been exposed to COVID-19.

The chain is built from TRBV5-1 and TRBJ2-7; TRBD1 agrees at 7 bases. The CDR3 is 15 residues long. CDR1 and CDR2 (germline): SGHRS, YFSETQ. The ends lost 7 bases at V and 0 bases at J; junction bases unmatched: 10. The CDR3 loop reads CASHITTGPSYEQYF. DNA for the CDR3: TGCGCCAGCCATATTACGACAGGGCCCTCCTACGAGCAGTACTTC. The full variable domain, rest sourced from reference TRBV5-1 and TRBJ2-7, is KAGVTQTPRYLIKTRGQQVTLSCSPISGHRSVSWYQQTPGQGLQFLFEYFSETQRNKGNFPGRFSGRQFSNSRSEMNVSTLELGDSALYLCASHITTGPSYEQYFGPGTRLTVT.

The chain joins TRBV7-3 to TRBJ1-2; TRBD1 matches at 7 bases. CDR3 length equals 14 residues. CDR1 and CDR2 from the germline V gene are SGHTA and FQGTGA. V gave up 4 bases and J gave up 8 bases; unmatched junction bases: 10. CDR3 amino acids: CASSSLDRVGGYTF. DNA of the CDR3: TGTGCCAGCAGCTCCCTAGACAGGGTGGGCGGCTACACCTTC.

The rearrangement links TRBV30 to TRBJ2-5; D is undetermined. CDR3 length: 11 residues. CDR1 GTSNPN and CDR2 SVGIG come from the germline V gene (reference sequence). V was cut by 0 bases and J by 5 bases, with 4 bases left in between. The CDR3 coding sequence is TGTGCCTGGAGTGTCTCCGAGACCCAGTACTTC. Encoded protein: CAWSVSETQYF. The full variable domain, rest sourced from reference TRBV30 and TRBJ2-5, is SQTIHQWPATLVQPVGSPLSLECTVEGTSNPNLYWYRQAAGRGLQLLFYSVGIGQISSEVPQNLSASRPQDRQFILSSKKLLLSDSGFYLCAWSVSETQYFGPGTRLLVL.

The V and J genes are TRBV9 and TRBJ1-4; TRBD1 aligns across 10 bases. CDR1 and CDR2 from the germline V gene are SGDLS and YYNGEE. V lost 6 bases, J lost 5 bases, and 4 bases stayed unmatched. This CDR3 has 14 amino acids. The CDR3 DNA follows: TGTGCCAGCACGCCGGGACAGGGGAATGAAAAACTGTTTTTT. This gives the protein CASTPGQGNEKLFF.

V is TRBV4-1 and J is TRBJ1-1; tentative D call: TRBD1 (6 bases). CDR1 MGHRA and CDR2 YSYEKL come from the germline V gene. The ends were cut back, 2 bases at V and 0 bases at J, with 7 bases in the middle. The CDR3 loop spans 14 amino acids. The CDR3 here is CASSQTGLNTEAFF. The CDR3 nucleotides are TGCGCCAGCAGCCAAACAGGGTTGAACACTGAAGCTTTCTTT.

This chain connects TRBV27 to TRBJ1-5; 7 bases fit TRBD1. The CDR3 loop spans 13 amino acids. J gave up 1 base and V 9 bases, and 3 bases lay outside the gene matches. The germline gives CDR1 MNHEY, CDR2 SMNVEV (reference sequence). CDR3 in amino acids: CASWDRSNQPQHF. CDR3 sequence (DNA): TGTGCCAGTTGGGACAGAAGCAATCAGCCCCAGCATTTT.

V usage is TRBV6-5 and J usage is TRBJ1-2; 7 bases line up with TRBD1. The trim removed 6 bases at V and 6 bases at J, leaving 13 bases unmatched. Germline loops: CDR1 MNHEY, CDR2 SVGAGI. The CDR3 is made up of 15 amino acids. The CDR3, as DNA: TGTGCCAGCAGCTATAACAGGGGTTGGAATGATGGCTACACCTTC. It translates to CASSYNRGWNDGYTF.

CDR3 in DNA: TGTGCCAGCAGTTGGAAGGGGTCCACTGAAGCTTTCTTT. Protein product: CASSWKGSTEAFF. The chain has TRBV6-5 and TRBJ1-1, with a tentative D call TRBD1 (5 bases). The CDR3 contains 13 residues. V gave up 4 bases and J gave up 4 bases, with 10 bases separating them. Germline V gene sequence: CDR1 MNHEY, CDR2 SVGAGI.

This rearrangement joins TRBV18 to TRBJ2-3, with D perhaps matching TRBD1 (5 bases). Trimming removed 5 bases at V and 7 bases at J, with 16 bases between. There are 14 residues in the CDR3. The germline gives CDR1 KGHSH, CDR2 LQKENI. CDR3 protein: CASSSAGLENTQYF. In DNA, the CDR3 is TGTGCCAGCTCATCCGCAGGGCTAGAGAATACGCAGTATTTT.

The gene calls are TRBV2 and TRBJ2-7; TRBD2 agrees at 7 bases. The CDR3 contains 15 residues. V shed 5 bases and J 5 bases; nucleotides not matched to a gene: 12. Per the germline V gene, CDR1 is SNHLY and CDR2 is FYNNEI. The CDR3 region is CASSLLGRGRNEQYF. DNA of the CDR3: TGTGCCAGCAGTCTCTTAGGGAGGGGTAGGAACGAGCAGTACTTC.

The V and J genes are TRBV12-2 and TRBJ1-1. TRBV12-2 is given as a pseudogene. This CDR3 has 13 residues. The DNA for the CDR3 is TGTGCAAGTCGCCCCCCGATCGCGTTAGAAGCTTTCTTT. Its translation is CASRPPIALEAFF.

The gene calls are TRBV2 and TRBJ2-7, with a weak D call TRBD2 (5 bases). V was shortened by 3 bases and J by 0 bases, with 12 bases between the two germline ends. CDR3 length: 15 residues. Germline lookup yields CDR1 SNHLY and CDR2 FYNNEI. The CDR3 sequence: CASSELAITSYEQYF. The DNA of the CDR3 is TGTGCCAGCAGTGAGTTAGCGATTACCTCCTACGAGCAGTACTTC.

The V gene is TRBV2, the J gene TRBJ2-7; 9 nucleotides match TRBD2. V trimming: 4 bases; J trimming: 7 bases; junction bases outside the gene matches: 5. CDR3 length: 13 amino acids. Germline CDR1 is SNHLY and CDR2 is FYNNEI. CDR3 bases: TGTGCCAGCAGTGTCAGCGGGGGGCGGGAGCAGTACTTC. It encodes CASSVSGGREQYF.

The genes are TRBV27 and TRBJ2-1; 8 bases align to TRBD2. V shed 6 bases and J 0 bases; nucleotides not matched to a gene: 10. From germline, CDR1 is MNHEY and CDR2 SMNVEV (reference sequence). The CDR3 is 17 residues long. CDR3 region: CASRSGRLAISYNEQFF. The CDR3 region has the DNA TGTGCCAGCAGGTCGGGGCGACTAGCGATCTCCTACAATGAGCAGTTCTTC.

The CDR3 sequence: CAISGQGADQPQHF. The CDR3 DNA reads TGTGCCATCAGTGGACAGGGGGCAGATCAGCCCCAGCATTTT. The chain uses TRBV10-3 and TRBJ1-5; 10 bases are a match to TRBD1. The CDR3 sequence is 14 residues long. Germline V gene sequence: CDR1 ENHRY, CDR2 SYGVKD. Trimming took 4 bases from V and 5 from J; bases not matched to a gene: 2.

The gene calls are TRBV7-2 and TRBJ2-2; D is possibly TRBD2 (5 bases). From germline, CDR1 is SGHTA and CDR2 FQGNSA. With 5 bases removed from V and 4 bases from J, the gap between germline ends came to 14 bases. This CDR3 comprises 15 residues. The CDR3 region is CASSLRGRGTGELFF. CDR3 nucleotides: TGTGCCAGCAGCCTAAGAGGGCGCGGCACCGGGGAGCTGTTTTTT.

The chain links TRBV19 to TRBJ1-2; perhaps TRBD1 as D (5 bases). The CDR3 runs 14 residues. Germline values: CDR1 LNHDA, CDR2 SQIVND (reference sequence). The germline V and J ends were trimmed by 5 bases and 3 bases, with 13 bases remaining between them. The CDR3 here is CASSVDSAYYGYTF. The CDR3 DNA sequence: TGTGCCAGTAGTGTTGACAGCGCTTACTATGGCTACACCTTC.

The chain combines TRBV18 with TRBJ1-6; tentatively, D is TRBD1 (5 bases). Trimming stripped 3 bases from V and 8 bases from J, with 14 bases between. Germline values: CDR1 KGHSH, CDR2 LQKENI. The CDR3 totals 15 residues. CDR3 protein: CASSPAGRVDSPLHF. In DNA form, the CDR3 reads TGTGCCAGCTCACCGGCAGGCAGGGTTGATTCACCCCTCCACTTT.

With regard to this clone: This sample also contains other DNA sequences that code for the same CDR3. J is TRBJ1-6 and V is TRBV18; D call uncertain. Germline V lookup: CDR1 KGHSH, CDR2 LQKENI. The CDR3 contains 12 residues. Deletions cut 5 bases from V and 7 bases from J, with 6 bases between. CDR3 sequence reads: CASSLENSPLHF. In DNA form, the CDR3 reads TGTGCCAGCTCATTAGAGAATTCACCCCTCCACTTT.

V usage is TRBV18 and J usage is TRBJ1-2; 11 bases are shared with TRBD1. J gave up 5 bases and V 3 bases, and 2 bases lay outside the gene matches. Germline CDR1 reads KGHSH; CDR2 reads LQKENI. The CDR3 covers 14 residues. CDR3 sequence (DNA): TGTGCCAGCTCACCTGGACAGGGGGCTTATGGCTACACCTTC. This gives the protein CASSPGQGAYGYTF.

A single count supports this clone. The chain joins TRBV11-3 to TRBJ2-1; weak D call: TRBD2 (7 bases). The CDR3 totals 14 residues. In germline, CDR1 is SGHNT, CDR2 YENEEA. V lost 3 bases, J lost 6 bases, and 12 bases lay in between. The CDR3: CASSLRGGSNEQFF. Written as DNA, the CDR3 is TGTGCCAGCAGCTTGAGGGGGGGCTCCAATGAGCAGTTCTTC.